The 6 T cell receptor beta chains below come from one sample, sequenced in a study of shared clonotypes between healthy human individuals. Measured with immunoSEQ multiplex PCR; TCRdb has only the in-frame clones, and not every one. The sample holds about 1 million clones, roughly 70% seen once. Input material: memory CD4+ T cells sorted from blood. Documented subset: CD45RA-negative fraction. The receptors were gathered from a man between 18 and 35 years old in good health.

The chain uses TRBV7-9 and TRBJ2-6; D is possibly TRBD1 or TRBD2 (5 bases each). Germline V gene data show CDR1 as SEHNR and CDR2 as FQNEAQ (reference sequence). With 0 bases removed from V and 0 bases from J, the gap between germline ends came to 9 bases. This CDR3 region has 17 residues. In DNA form, the CDR3 reads TGTGCCAGCAGCTTAGCCGGGGCCAACTCTGGGGCCAACGTCCTGACTTTC. It specifies CASSLAGANSGANVLTF.

This chain connects TRBV19 to TRBJ2-5; tentative D call: TRBD2 (5 bases). The CDR3 length is 15 residues. With 6 bases removed from V and 2 bases from J, the gap between germline ends came to 16 bases. Germline CDR1 is LNHDA and CDR2 is SQIVND (reference sequence). The CDR3 DNA follows: TGTGCCAGTAGCGAGCGGCACTTCAATCAAGAGACCCAGTACTTC. This encodes CASSERHFNQETQYF.

Only a few counts were recorded for this clone. The V and J genes are TRBV4-1 and TRBJ1-6; no clear D gene. The CDR3 is made up of 15 amino acids. Trimming stripped 4 bases from V and 11 bases from J, with 18 bases between. Germline CDR1 is MGHRA and CDR2 is YSYEKL. The CDR3 protein is CASSRAGKLGTPLHF. CDR3 DNA sequence: TGCGCCAGCAGCCGCGCGGGGAAGCTAGGTACACCCCTCCACTTT.

This clone was detected only once. This chain joins TRBV7-2 and TRBJ2-7, with a possible D match to TRBD1 (6 bases). Germline CDR1 reads SGHTA; CDR2 reads FQGNSA. CDR3 length: 15 residues. V lost 3 bases, J lost 3 bases, and 15 bases lay in between. CDR3 in amino acids: CASSFQGTGFYEQYF. CDR3 nucleotides: TGTGCCAGCAGCTTCCAGGGGACGGGATTCTACGAGCAGTACTTC.

A few counts support this clone. The rearrangement links TRBV6-6 to TRBJ1-6, with D unresolved. The V and J ends lost 5 bases and 0 bases respectively, with 8 bases between them. Germline CDR1 MNHNY, CDR2 SVGAGI (reference sequence). The CDR3 runs 15 residues. The CDR3 here is CASSRHFSYNSPLHF. CDR3 nucleotide sequence: TGTGCCAGCAGTAGACATTTCTCCTATAATTCACCCCTCCACTTT.

The chain is built from TRBV6-1 and TRBJ2-1, with 8 nucleotides matching TRBD1. V gave up 2 bases and J gave up 2 bases; unmatched junction bases: 5. CDR3 size: 16 residues. From germline, CDR1 is MNHNS and CDR2 SASEGT. The CDR3 DNA is TGTGCCAGCAGTGAATGGAGGACAGGGACCTACAATGAGCAGTTCTTC. Translating gives CASSEWRTGTYNEQFF.